This record covers a single T cell receptor (beta chain). Its antigen remains unknown. Primers used in a second PCR of about 6 to 11 cycles were a sample-barcoded 5' primer and a J-beta primer mix. A 12-random-nucleotide template-switch adaptor tagged each cDNA molecule. TCRdb called the 5' RACE reads again in MiXCR, with one record for every CDR3 protein. The sample has some 1.5 million distinct CDR3 sequences; 28% are singletons. CDR3 length equals 16 residues. Germline loops: CDR1 MDHEN, CDR2 SYDVKM. Trimming took 6 bases from V and 7 from J, leaving 22 bases between them. These data are taken from a study of blood T cells in healthy people across ages. The study, taken as a whole, reports: Both higher diversity and more naive CD4+ cells marked long-lived donors when set against aged donors.

Sequencing was performed on blood. The chain combines TRBV28 with TRBJ2-1; possibly TRBD2 for D (5 bases). The receptor comes from a woman between 25 and 40 years old in good health. Written as DNA, the CDR3 is TGTGCCAGCAGACCCGGAGGACCCGGATCCCAGAATGAGCAGTTCTTC. It specifies CASRPGGPGSQNEQFF.